Presented here are 17 T cell receptor beta chains from one specimen sequenced in a study of blood T cell repertoires in COVID-19. Clones were sequenced by immunoSEQ multiplex PCR, and TCRdb holds only the in-frame ones, with some missing. Among hundreds of thousands of clones listed, roughly 85% were seen once. The sample consisted of peripheral blood. All receptors derive from a man aged 50 to 60 with active or convalescent COVID-19.

This clone was seen only a few times. The rearrangement joins TRBV7-9 to TRBJ2-1, with D possibly matching TRBD2 (6 bases). Per the germline V gene, CDR1 is SEHNR and CDR2 is FQNEAQ (reference sequence). Trimming pared 0 bases from V and 5 bases from J, leaving 11 bases between. CDR3 size: 15 residues. In DNA, the CDR3 is TGTGCCAGCAGCTTAGCCGGGGGTGCCAACAATGAGCAGTTCTTC. Translating gives CASSLAGGANNEQFF.

The rearrangement links TRBV6-5 to TRBJ2-7; 9 nucleotides agree with TRBD1. V was clipped by 0 bases and J by 3 bases; unmatched bases: 3. In germline, CDR1 is MNHEY, CDR2 SVGAGI. This CDR3 has 15 residues. CDR3 coding DNA: TGTGCCAGCAGTTACTCTGGGACAGGGAACTACGAGCAGTACTTC. It translates to CASSYSGTGNYEQYF.

This sequence joins TRBV5-1 and TRBJ1-2; the match to TRBD1 covers 9 bases. V gave up 4 bases and J gave up 6 bases; unmatched junction bases: 7. The CDR3 runs 14 residues. Per the germline V gene, CDR1 is SGHRS and CDR2 is YFSETQ. CDR3 DNA: TGCGCCAGCAGCATTCTACAGGGGGCTGATGGCTACACCTTC. Protein: CASSILQGADGYTF.

This chain connects TRBV7-2 to TRBJ1-5; D possibly corresponds to TRBD1 (6 bases). The CDR3 spans 14 residues. CDR1 and CDR2 from the germline V gene are SGHTA and FQGNSA. Trimming pared 3 bases from V and 2 bases from J, leaving 8 bases between. The CDR3 DNA reads as TGTGCCAGCAGCTTGAGACAGGGCAATCAGCCCCAGCATTTT. It translates to CASSLRQGNQPQHF.

As regards this clone: Its ends do not fully match the called genes, so a read error is possible. The chain has TRBV12-3 or TRBV12-4 and TRBJ1-2, with D perhaps TRBD1 (6 bases). This CDR3 has 13 residues. The CDR3 protein is CASCLGGLRGYTF. DNA for the CDR3: TGTGCCAGCTGTTTGGGGGGGCTCAGGGGCTACACCTTC.

This clone came up once. The chain has TRBV28 and TRBJ2-7; D not certain. CDR3 length equals 13 residues. Between the trimmed V and J ends, which lost 7 bases and 6 bases, there was a span of 16 bases. Per the germline V gene, CDR1 is MDHEN and CDR2 is SYDVKM. CDR3: CASTTSLQTEQYF. In nucleotides, the CDR3 is TGTGCCAGCACCACGTCTCTACAGACCGAGCAGTACTTC.

The chain links TRBV6-5 to TRBJ2-2; 15 bases are a match to TRBD2. Trimming cost V 7 bases and J 6 bases; bases outside gene matches: 3. This CDR3 contains 15 residues. Germline CDR1 MNHEY, CDR2 SVGAGI. CDR3 bases: TGTGCCAGCAAGGGACTAGCGGGAGGTTCCGGGGAGCTGTTTTTT. Amino acids: CASKGLAGGSGELFF.

The genes are TRBV5-4 and TRBJ2-3; TRBD2 aligns across 9 bases. Germline V gene data show CDR1 as SGHNT and CDR2 as YYREEE (reference sequence). The CDR3 has 14 residues. Losses at the gene ends were 7 bases for V and 5 bases for J; bases not matched to a gene: 8. CDR3 amino acids: CASAASGNEDTQYF. The CDR3 nucleotides are TGTGCCAGCGCCGCTAGCGGGAATGAAGATACGCAGTATTTT.

This clone came up many times. The chain couples TRBV5-1 to TRBJ2-2; 9 bases line up with TRBD2. Germline values: CDR1 SGHRS, CDR2 YFSETQ. With 1 base clipped from V and 1 base from J, the junction kept 5 bases outside the gene matches. This CDR3 contains 17 residues. The CDR3: CASSLSLAGVNTGELFF. CDR3 DNA sequence: TGCGCCAGCAGCTTGTCTTTAGCGGGAGTGAACACCGGGGAGCTGTTTTTT.

The rearrangement links TRBV19 to TRBJ1-1; 12 bases fit TRBD1. Germline V gene sequence: CDR1 LNHDA, CDR2 SQIVND (reference sequence). Trimming removed 3 bases from V and 6 bases from J; junction bases left unmatched: 5. This CDR3 spans 15 amino acids. CDR3 amino acids: CASSIPGQGAAEAFF. The CDR3 region has the DNA TGTGCCAGTAGTATCCCGGGACAGGGGGCTGCTGAAGCTTTCTTT.

The chain has TRBV10-3 and TRBJ1-2, with a possible D match to TRBD1 (6 bases). Germline lookup yields CDR1 ENHRY and CDR2 SYGVKD. The CDR3 contains 14 residues. The V end lost 2 bases, the J end lost 2 bases, and 9 bases lay between the germline ends. CDR3 DNA sequence: TGTGCCATCAGTGAGGCACAGGGAAACTATGGCTACACCTTC. Protein sequence: CAISEAQGNYGYTF.

The chain uses TRBV19 and TRBJ2-1, with 16 bases that match TRBD2. Germline V gene sequence: CDR1 LNHDA, CDR2 SQIVND (reference sequence). After removal of 3 bases from V and 5 bases from J, the junction contained 10 bases not matched to a gene. The CDR3 has 19 residues. The CDR3 reads CASSILGLAGGPRNNEQFF. The DNA of the CDR3 is TGTGCCAGTAGTATCTTGGGACTAGCGGGAGGGCCTAGGAACAATGAGCAGTTCTTC.

This sequence joins TRBV10-3 and TRBJ2-7; 8 bases agree with TRBD2. CDR3 length: 16 amino acids. J lost 3 bases, V lost 2 bases, and 9 bases had no gene match. CDR1 and CDR2 from the germline V gene are ENHRY and SYGVKD. The CDR3 loop is CAISEPSRGGDYEQYF. The DNA of the CDR3 is TGTGCCATCAGTGAGCCCTCCCGGGGGGGGGACTACGAGCAGTACTTC.

The rearrangement joins TRBV7-6 to TRBJ2-7; D is perhaps TRBD2 (6 bases). Germline-derived CDR1 and CDR2 are SGHVS and FNYEAQ. Trimming removed 5 bases from V and 3 bases from J, with 20 bases in between. The CDR3 consists of 16 residues. DNA for the CDR3: TGTGCCAGCAGCCCGACCCTGCGGGGCCGAGACTACGAGCAGTACTTC. Its protein product is CASSPTLRGRDYEQYF.

The chain recombines TRBV30 with TRBJ1-1; tentatively, D is TRBD1 (6 bases). The V gene's germline CDR1 is GTSNPN and CDR2 SVGIG (reference sequence). This CDR3 comprises 10 residues. Trimming pared 8 bases from V and 9 bases from J, leaving 13 bases between. The CDR3 nucleotides are TGTGCCGGGAACAGGGTGCAAGCTTTCTTT. As protein: CAGNRVQAFF. The variable domain in full, with the rest retrieved from reference TRBV30 and TRBJ1-1, is SQTIHQWPATLVQPVGSPLSLECTVEGTSNPNLYWYRQAAGRGLQLLFYSVGIGQISSEVPQNLSASRPQDRQFILSSKKLLLSDSGFYLCAGNRVQAFFGQGTRLTVV.

This chain joins TRBV7-2 and TRBJ2-5; TRBD2 agrees at 10 bases. Germline V gene data show CDR1 as SGHTA and CDR2 as FQGNSA. The CDR3 is made up of 16 amino acids. With 0 bases clipped from V and 2 bases from J, the junction kept 3 bases outside the gene matches. The CDR3 region has the DNA TGTGCCAGCAGCTTAGCGCTAGCGGGAGAACAAGAGACCCAGTACTTC. Translated: CASSLALAGEQETQYF.

V and J are TRBV29-1 and TRBJ2-3; possible D gene TRBD2, 6 bases. Germline V gene lookup returns CDR1 SQVTM and CDR2 ANQGSEA. The CDR3 contains 15 residues. Trimming shortened V by 6 bases and J by 2 bases, and 18 bases separated the two germline ends. The CDR3: CSVREGTGVTDTQYF. In DNA, the CDR3 is TGCAGCGTAAGAGAAGGGACGGGAGTCACAGATACGCAGTATTTT.